These 25 T cell receptor beta chains were all obtained from the same sample, sequenced in a study of molecular identifiers for immune sequencing clone quantification. TCRdb re-analysed the PCR reads in MiXCR, keeping a single row per CDR3 protein. Altogether fewer than 350,000 distinct CDR3 sequences are present, about 22% being singletons, with the ten largest covering about 0.81%. The material sequenced was naive CD8+ T cells from blood, with Jurkat cell RNA spiked in. Documented subset: FACS-sorted CD8+CD4-CCR7+CD45RA+ naive T cells. The receptors shown here come from a human donor in good health. Some libraries in this study had Jurkat cell RNA spiked in.

This clonotype was observed at least ten times. The chain carries TRBV5-4 and TRBJ2-7; TRBD2 aligns across 7 bases. The germline V gene has CDR1 SGHNT and CDR2 YYREEE (reference sequence). Trimming at V came to 5 bases and at J to 2 bases, leaving 7 bases not matched to a gene. The CDR3 extends over 14 amino acids. CDR3 coding DNA: TGTGCCAGCAGTAATTGGGGGGGGGCCTACGAGCAGTACTTC. Translating gives CASSNWGGAYEQYF.

On this clonotype itself: With a much larger clone just one base away, this may be a read error. The chain joins TRBV5-1 to TRBJ2-1, with D perhaps matching TRBD1 (5 bases). Germline CDR1 is SGHRS and CDR2 is YFSETQ. CDR3 size: 15 residues. CDR3 protein: CASSYRQINSNELFF. CDR3 in DNA: TGCGCCAGCAGCTATCGACAGATAAACTCCAATGAGCTGTTCTTC.

This clonotype occurred many times. The rearrangement uses TRBV27 and TRBJ1-4, with TRBD1 matching 7 bases. Losses at the gene ends were 2 bases for V and 7 bases for J; bases not matched to a gene: 4. Germline assignment: CDR1 MNHEY and CDR2 SMNVEV (reference sequence). This CDR3 is built from 14 residues. The DNA of the CDR3 is TGTGCCAGCAGTTTAACAGGGGTGGGTGAAAAACTGTTTTTT. It translates to CASSLTGVGEKLFF.

This sequence joins TRBV6-2 or TRBV6-3 and TRBJ1-6; 7 bases match TRBD1. The CDR3 is made up of 16 amino acids. With V trimmed by 5 bases and J by 3 bases, 7 bases remained unmatched. Germline V gene lookup returns CDR1 MNHEY and CDR2 SVGEGT. CDR3 amino acids: CASSDLGQDYNSPLHF. CDR3 coding DNA: TGTGCCAGCAGTGACCTAGGACAGGACTATAATTCACCCCTCCACTTT.

This clonotype was observed many times. The chain employs TRBV29-1 and TRBJ2-5, with 8 positions matching TRBD1. Unmatched junction bases numbered 3, after V lost 3 bases and J lost 9 bases. CDR1 is SQVTM, CDR2 ANQGSEA, per germline. The CDR3 sequence is 11 residues long. The CDR3 sequence is CSVDAGGPQYF. The DNA for the CDR3 is TGCAGCGTTGACGCAGGGGGCCCCCAGTACTTC.

This clonotype has a handful of counts. The V call is TRBV27, the J call TRBJ2-5; no clear D gene. Germline CDR1 and CDR2: MNHEY and SMNVEV (reference sequence). The CDR3 extends over 16 amino acids. Between the trimmed V and J ends, which lost 2 bases and 0 bases, there was a span of 13 bases. The CDR3 region has the DNA TGTGCCAGCAGTTTAACCCCAGGAAAGTACCAAGAGACCCAGTACTTC. Translated: CASSLTPGKYQETQYF.

In this sample, this clonotype turned up many times. This sequence joins TRBV28 and TRBJ2-7; D unresolved. V shed 5 bases and J shed 2 bases, with 19 bases lying between them. Germline CDR1 is MDHEN and CDR2 is SYDVKM. The CDR3 is 16 residues long. The CDR3 is CASSRAQTGPPYEQYF. For the CDR3, the DNA is TGTGCCAGCAGTAGGGCCCAAACGGGTCCACCCTACGAGCAGTACTTC.

This clonotype was recorded at least ten times. This chain uses TRBV7-9 with TRBJ2-7; D is possibly TRBD1 or TRBD2 (5 bases each). Germline CDR1 and CDR2: SEHNR and FQNEAQ (reference sequence). The V gene lost 5 bases and the J gene lost 2 bases, with 10 bases spanning the gap. The CDR3 is 13 residues long. CDR3 region: CASSTGRAYEQYF. The CDR3 nucleotides are TGTGCCAGCAGCACGGGACGGGCCTACGAGCAGTACTTC.

This clonotype came up many times. The chain joins TRBV18 to TRBJ1-1; weak D call: TRBD1 (6 bases). Germline values: CDR1 KGHSH, CDR2 LQKENI. The CDR3 has 15 amino acids. Trimming cost V 2 bases and J 7 bases, with 17 bases left between them. The CDR3 spells CASSPGGPGLREAFF. For the CDR3, the DNA is TGTGCCAGCTCACCAGGGGGCCCAGGGTTACGTGAAGCTTTCTTT.

This clonotype has only a few counts. The chain has TRBV24-1 and TRBJ2-1; possibly TRBD2 for D (5 bases). CDR3 length: 18 amino acids. With 3 bases removed from V and 0 bases from J, the gap between germline ends came to 17 bases. Germline CDR1 is KGHDR and CDR2 is SFDVKD. The DNA of the CDR3 is TGTGCCACCAGTGATATATCAGTGACTAAGAGCTCCTACAATGAGCAGTTCTTC. As protein: CATSDISVTKSSYNEQFF.

The sample holds many counts of this clonotype. The chain uses TRBV7-9 and TRBJ1-1, with D unclear. The ends were cut back, 2 bases at V and 3 bases at J, with 7 bases in the middle. The CDR3 covers 13 residues. In germline, CDR1 is SEHNR, CDR2 FQNEAQ (reference sequence). The CDR3 bases are TGTGCCAGCAGCTTATTCGGAGACACTGAAGCTTTCTTT. Amino acid sequence: CASSLFGDTEAFF. The full variable domain, with the rest looked up from reference TRBV7-9 and TRBJ1-1, is DTGVSQNPRHKITKRGQNVTFRCDPISEHNRLYWYRQTLGQGPEFLTYFQNEAQLEKSRLLSDRFSAERPKGSFSTLEIQRTEQGDSAMYLCASSLFGDTEAFFGQGTRLTVV.

Worth noting for this clonotype: A much more abundant neighbour one base away suggests this may be a read error. The chain couples TRBV6-1 to TRBJ1-1; D remains ambiguous. The germline V gene has CDR1 MNHNS and CDR2 SASEGT. V was trimmed by 11 bases and J by 5 bases, leaving 15 bases between them. This CDR3 is built from 12 residues. The CDR3 reads CAGNLGITEAFF. The CDR3 DNA sequence: TGTGCCGGCAATCTTGGGATAACTGAAGCTTTCTTT.

This clonotype was detected only once. This may be a read error: a much more frequent sequence differs by one nucleotide. The V and J genes are TRBV12-3 or TRBV12-4 and TRBJ1-5, with 7 bases aligning to TRBD1. The CDR3 is made up of 14 amino acids. CDR3 loop: CGSSLGDSRQPQHF. The CDR3, as DNA: TGTGGCAGCAGTTTGGGGGACAGCCGCCAGCCCCAGCATTTT.

Remarks on this clonotype: This CDR3 is missing its conserved last phenylalanine or tryptophan, likely due to a read error. CDR3 amino acids: CASKTTGERYGYTS. The DNA for the CDR3 is TGTGCCAGCAAAACTACAGGGGAGAGGTATGGCTACACCTCC. J is TRBJ1-2 and V is TRBV12-3 or TRBV12-4; 7 positions agree with TRBD1. The CDR3 length is 14 residues. Trimming removed 7 bases from V and 5 bases from J; junction bases left unmatched: 10.

This clonotype was counted at least ten times. V and J are TRBV7-6 and TRBJ2-7; D might be TRBD1 (6 bases). Trimming removed 0 bases from V and 2 bases from J, with 14 bases in between. From germline, CDR1 is SGHVS and CDR2 FNYEAQ. The length of the CDR3 is 16 residues. Here the CDR3 reads CASSLAGRGLPYEQYF. The CDR3 bases are TGTGCCAGCAGCTTAGCGGGCAGGGGATTACCCTACGAGCAGTACTTC.

This clonotype was seen ten or more times. The V call is TRBV7-9, the J call TRBJ2-5; D is unresolved. The CDR3 loop spans 15 amino acids. Deletions cut 1 base from V and 3 bases from J, with 12 bases between. The germline V gene has CDR1 SEHNR and CDR2 FQNEAQ (reference sequence). The CDR3 DNA is TGTGCCAGCAGCTTAGGTAGCCTCGGCGAAGAGACCCAGTACTTC. This translates into CASSLGSLGEETQYF.

Note on this clonotype: It may be a read error: a sequence one base away is much more abundant. The rearrangement joins TRBV19 to TRBJ1-1; D might be TRBD1 (5 bases). CDR3 length: 11 amino acids. Per the germline V gene, CDR1 is LNHDA and CDR2 is SQIVND (reference sequence). The V end lost 7 bases, the J end lost 7 bases, and 10 bases lay between the germline ends. The CDR3 protein is CASTKGIEAFF. CDR3 nucleotides: TGTGCCAGTACCAAGGGGATTGAAGCTTTCTTT.

This clonotype was seen repeatedly, ten times or more. The rearrangement joins TRBV9 to TRBJ2-3, with D unclear. CDR3 size: 13 residues. CDR1 is SGDLS, CDR2 YYNGEE, per germline. V was shortened by 4 bases and J by 5 bases, with 11 bases between the two germline ends. The CDR3 DNA sequence: TGTGCCAGCAGCCCCCCAATACGAGATACGCAGTATTTT. It is translated as CASSPPIRDTQYF.

For this clonotype: A much larger clonotype is one base distant, so this may be a read error. CDR3 in amino acids: CASSSLEDRSSYNEQFF. Here the CDR3 DNA reads TGTGCCAGCAGTTCATTGGAGGACCGATCTTCCTACAATGAGCAGTTCTTC. This chain connects TRBV6-2 or TRBV6-3 to TRBJ2-1; a possible D gene is TRBD2 (5 bases). V lost 4 bases, J lost 1 base, and 17 bases lay in between. CDR1 MNHEY and CDR2 SVGEGT come from the germline V gene. CDR3 length equals 17 residues.

The V call is TRBV19, the J call TRBJ2-7; 8 nucleotides align to TRBD1. With V trimmed by 3 bases and J by 2 bases, 6 bases remained unmatched. Germline V lookup: CDR1 LNHDA, CDR2 SQIVND (reference sequence). The CDR3 contains 15 residues. CDR3 DNA: TGTGCCAGTAGTATTGGGACAGGAGACCCCTACGAGCAGTACTTC. Translating gives CASSIGTGDPYEQYF.

This clonotype was observed at least ten times. This chain links TRBV29-1 with TRBJ2-4; possible D gene TRBD1, 6 bases. Germline CDR1 reads SQVTM; CDR2 reads ANQGSEA. Trimming pared 4 bases from V and 2 bases from J, leaving 12 bases between. The CDR3 loop spans 14 amino acids. The DNA of the CDR3 is TGCAGCGTTGCGGGCAGGGGCTCCAAAAACATTCAGTACTTC. This codes for CSVAGRGSKNIQYF.

This clonotype was detected ten times or more. This sequence joins TRBV12-3 or TRBV12-4 and TRBJ2-7; D is unclear. This CDR3 comprises 12 residues. Trimming cost V 3 bases and J 2 bases, with 5 bases left between them. CDR3 residues: CASSFTPYEQYF. The CDR3 DNA follows: TGTGCCAGCAGTTTCACCCCCTACGAGCAGTACTTC.

This clonotype was seen at least ten times. The J gene is TRBJ2-3, the V gene TRBV7-9; D is unresolved. Germline lookup yields CDR1 SEHNR and CDR2 FQNEAQ (reference sequence). The CDR3 extends over 13 amino acids. The V and J ends lost 5 bases and 10 bases respectively, with 16 bases between them. CDR3 DNA sequence: TGTGCCAGCAGCACCCGGGCCGCCCCGGCGCAGTATTTT. This encodes CASSTRAAPAQYF.

This clonotype was detected ten times or more. V gene TRBV7-2 combines with J gene TRBJ1-1, with a tentative D call TRBD1 (5 bases). This CDR3 has 14 amino acids. Germline lookup yields CDR1 SGHTA and CDR2 FQGNSA. V lost 5 bases and J 1 base, leaving 11 bases between the germline ends. The CDR3 DNA is TGTGCCAGCAGCCCCGCGGGGGGGAACACTGAAGCTTTCTTT. It is translated as CASSPAGGNTEAFF. The full variable domain, rest sourced from reference TRBV7-2 and TRBJ1-1, is GAGVSQSPSNKVTEKGKDVELRCDPISGHTALYWYRQSLGQGLEFLIYFQGNSAPDKSGLPSDRFSAERTGGSVSTLTIQRTQQEDSAVYLCASSPAGGNTEAFFGQGTRLTVV.

This clonotype came up many times. The chain carries TRBV5-5 and TRBJ1-4, with a possible D match to TRBD1 (5 bases). Germline V gene sequence: CDR1 SGHKS, CDR2 YYEKEE (reference sequence). CDR3 length: 15 residues. V shed 2 bases and J shed 0 bases, with 8 bases lying between them. In nucleotides, the CDR3 is TGTGCCAGCAGCTTAGGGGAGGCAACTAATGAAAAACTGTTTTTT. This sequence encodes CASSLGEATNEKLFF.